This TCR beta chain came from a study of CD8 T cells in ankylosing spondylitis. Each CDR3 protein gets one entry after TCRdb re-called the 5' RACE reads with MiXCR. The data show under 250,000 distinct CDR3 sequences, with roughly 25% seen just once and 6.6% held by the top ten. The CDR3 contains 14 residues. Between the trimmed V and J ends, which lost 1 base and 9 bases, there was a span of 16 bases. Germline values: CDR1 DFQATT, CDR2 SNEGSKA (reference sequence). Sequencing used blood, either unsorted or a sorted T cell fraction (not recorded which). This TCR came from a male donor with ankylosing spondylitis or in good health (not recorded which). The chain couples TRBV20-1 to TRBJ2-1, with D possibly matching TRBD2 (6 bases). The CDR3 spells CSARAPSVRFEQFF. Written as DNA, the CDR3 is TGCAGTGCTAGAGCCCCTAGCGTTCGATTTGAGCAGTTCTTC.